This T cell receptor (beta chain) came from a study of shared clonotypes between healthy human individuals. Across the whole study: The plates for each donor numbered three CD4 naive, three CD4 memory, two CD8 naive and one CD8 memory.

CDR3 length equals 14 residues. With 4 bases clipped from V and 4 bases from J, the junction kept 6 bases outside the gene matches. Looked up from germline, CDR1 is SGHRS and CDR2 is YFSETQ. Remarks on this clone: The antigen remains undetermined.

Data came from immunoSEQ multiplex PCR; TCRdb stores just in-frame clones and leaves some out. The sample gives roughly 2,500,000 clones, approximately 93% of which show up once; 0.36% is in the top ten. Study-level findings and limits: Clonotypes not shared had lower generation probabilities than those common to all four donors.

The receptor was isolated from a young man in good health. Some clones in this sample may be carry-over from other donors' samples. Sequencing was done on a sample of naive CD4+ T cells from PBMCs. The subset was: CD45RA+ positively selected. The chain couples TRBV5-1 to TRBJ1-1; TRBD1 agrees at 8 bases. CDR3 protein: CASSVRDRFTEAFF. CDR3 bases: TGCGCCAGCAGCGTCCGGGACAGGTTCACTGAAGCTTTCTTT.